Listed here are 11 T cell receptor beta chains from one sample, sequenced in a study of blood T cells in healthy people across ages. It was with a sample-barcoded 5' primer and a J-beta primer mix that a second PCR of roughly 7 to 11 cycles was run. TCRdb re-derived calls from the 5' RACE reads in MiXCR, one entry per CDR3 protein. Of over a million distinct CDR3 sequences in the sample, 35% to 55% were seen once. Sequenced sample: blood. These receptors were obtained from an older woman in good health.

This clonotype has only a few counts. V usage is TRBV7-6 and J usage is TRBJ2-3, with 10 bases identical to TRBD2. The trim removed 5 bases at V and 1 base at J, leaving 6 bases unmatched. The CDR3 contains 16 residues. Looked up from germline, CDR1 is SGHVS and CDR2 is FNYEAQ. The CDR3 region has the DNA TGTGCCAGCAGCCGCGGACTAGCGGCCCGCACAGATACGCAGTATTTT. It is translated as CASSRGLAARTDTQYF. Looking up the rest from reference TRBV7-6 and TRBJ2-3 gives the full variable domain: GAGVSQSPRYKVTKRGQDVALRCDPISGHVSLYWYRQALGQGPEFLTYFNYEAQQDKSGLPNDRFSAERPEGSISTLTIQRTEQRDSAMYRCASSRGLAARTDTQYFGPGTRLTVL.

The table lists this clonotype with a few counts. CDR3 coding DNA: TGCAGTGCTAGCGGAATGGGCCAGCGGAGAAACACCATATATTTT. Protein sequence: CSASGMGQRRNTIYF. The J gene is TRBJ1-3, the V gene TRBV20-1; D not resolved. V dropped 3 bases and J dropped 5 bases, with 17 bases sitting between them. The CDR3 extends over 15 amino acids. Looked up from germline, CDR1 is DFQATT and CDR2 is SNEGSKA (reference sequence).

In this sample, this clonotype turned up a few times. The chain recombines TRBV27 with TRBJ2-3; TRBD2 aligns across 10 bases. The CDR3 covers 16 residues. Germline assignment: CDR1 MNHEY and CDR2 SMNVEV (reference sequence). Trimming at V came to 5 bases and at J to 4 bases, leaving 9 bases not matched to a gene. CDR3 nucleotide sequence: TGTGCCAGCAGTAGTCCAAGCGGGAGGGCCCCAGATACGCAGTATTTT. This sequence encodes CASSSPSGRAPDTQYF.

This chain connects TRBV9 to TRBJ2-1; 16 bases map to TRBD2. This CDR3 spans 20 amino acids. Germline V gene data show CDR1 as SGDLS and CDR2 as YYNGEE. Unmatched junction bases numbered 12, after V lost 0 bases and J lost 6 bases. The CDR3 DNA follows: TGTGCCAGCAGCGTAGGACTGGTGGGGACTAGCGGGGGGGCCCCCAATGAGCAGTTCTTC. This sequence encodes CASSVGLVGTSGGAPNEQFF.

CDR3 amino acids: CSDRQGVYGQYF. CDR3 nucleotides: TGCAGTGATCGACAGGGGGTTTACGGGCAGTACTTC. This chain uses TRBV20-1 with TRBJ2-5, with 9 bases matching TRBD1. The junction had 11 bases not matched to a gene; V was cut back by 7 bases and J by 11 bases. Germline values: CDR1 DFQATT, CDR2 SNEGSKA (reference sequence). This CDR3 has 12 amino acids.

V and J are TRBV7-3 and TRBJ2-2, with 8 nucleotides matching TRBD1. The germline CDR1 and CDR2 sequences are SGHTA and FQGTGA. The CDR3 is 16 amino acids. V lost 2 bases and J lost 1; bases outside the gene matches: 3. CDR3 region: CASSLFGQGNTGELFF. CDR3 bases: TGTGCCAGCAGCTTATTCGGACAGGGGAACACCGGGGAGCTGTTTTTT.

The V and J genes are TRBV5-4 and TRBJ2-5; TRBD2 might be the D (6 bases). Germline CDR1 SGHNT, CDR2 YYREEE (reference sequence). The CDR3 is 13 amino acids. V shed 4 bases and J shed 9 bases, with 16 bases lying between them. CDR3 residues: CASSIEPPGAQYF. The DNA of the CDR3 is TGTGCCAGCAGCATAGAGCCCCCGGGGGCCCAGTACTTC.

This clonotype has only one observation. The chain has TRBV12-3 or TRBV12-4 and TRBJ2-7, with D perhaps matching TRBD2 (6 bases). The CDR3 is made up of 14 amino acids. Trimming left V 8 bases short and J 2 bases short, with 16 bases between. The CDR3 DNA reads as TGTGCCAGCTCCATCGGGACTTCCACCTACGAGCAGTACTTC. Protein sequence: CASSIGTSTYEQYF.

This clonotype was seen only a few times. J is TRBJ2-7 and V is TRBV19, with unresolved D. Judging by the DNA end, TRBJ2-5 fits better; the J call may be wrong. This CDR3 has 13 amino acids. In germline, CDR1 is LNHDA, CDR2 SQIVND (reference sequence). In nucleotides, the CDR3 is TGTGCCAGTAGTATAGGAGCGAGCGAGACCCAGTACTTC. Translated: CASSIGASETQYF.

The V and J genes are TRBV11-2 and TRBJ2-7, with a possible D match to TRBD2 (6 bases). The tail of the sequence fits TRBJ2-5 better, so the J call may be wrong. This CDR3 comprises 14 residues. The V gene's germline CDR1 is SGHAT and CDR2 FQNNGV. As DNA, the CDR3 is TGTGCCAGCAGCTTAGATCCGGAGGGAAAGACCCAGTACTTC. Translating it yields CASSLDPEGKTQYF.

The chain carries TRBV6-5 and TRBJ2-7; D not resolved. The better agreement between TRBJ2-5 and the DNA end casts doubt on the J call. The CDR3 has 15 residues. Germline CDR1 and CDR2: MNHEY and SVGAGI. CDR3: CASSYSGPRSETQYF. DNA for the CDR3: TGTGCCAGCAGTTACTCCGGACCCAGATCAGAGACCCAGTACTTC.